This T cell receptor (beta chain) emerged from a study of T-cell memory formation after mild COVID-19. Study-level background: Largely, TCR clusters stayed within a single donor.

Constant-segment-primed 5'RACE gave TCR alpha and TCR beta cDNA libraries with sample barcodes and UMIs. TCRdb redid the calling of the 5' RACE reads with MiXCR, one entry per CDR3 protein. Here the sample spans fewer than 350,000 distinct CDR3 sequences, roughly 18% being singletons. Regarding the study as a whole: CM and EM subsets held most contracting CD4+ clones; EMRA held CD8+ ones. The study detected some responding clones in pre-infection memory, suggesting cross-reactive memory joined.

Germline-derived CDR1 and CDR2 are SQVTM and ANQGSEA. The ends lost 2 bases at V and 5 bases at J; junction bases unmatched: 7. The CDR3 consists of 14 residues. This clonotype has just a few counts. As yet, its antigen is unknown. This clonotype was obtained from a man aged 18 to 35 who had mild COVID-19 (a few samples of this study predate the infection). Cell type and time point are not known. Input material: PBMCs or a T cell subset sorted from them (not recorded which). V gene TRBV29-1 combines with J gene TRBJ2-5; 8 nucleotides match TRBD2. Written as DNA, the CDR3 is TGCAGCGTTGAATGGCGGGGGGCCGGGGAGACCCAGTACTTC. Translation: CSVEWRGAGETQYF.